These 18 T cell receptor beta chains share one sample of origin, sequenced in a study of CD8+CD57+ T cells in acquired aplastic anemia. Genomic DNA constituted the template upon which TCR beta VDJ and CDR3 profiling was performed. TCRdb itself ran the reads through MiXCR, one entry per CDR3 protein. The sample lists 180,000 or so distinct CDR3 sequences, around half seen once, with around 3% in the top ten. Material: sorted CD4+, CD8+, or CD8+CD57+ T cells (not recorded which) from PBMCs. These receptors were taken from a human donor in good health.

The rearrangement links TRBV6-2 or TRBV6-3 to TRBJ1-1; 8 bases map to TRBD1. V gave up 2 bases and J gave up 4 bases; unmatched junction bases: 6. This CDR3 comprises 15 residues. CDR1 and CDR2 from the germline V gene are MNHEY and SVGEGT. CDR3 nucleotide sequence: TGTGCCAGCAGTTACGCACAGGGGGGACTCACTGAAGCTTTCTTT. Amino acids: CASSYAQGGLTEAFF.

The V call is TRBV5-4, the J call TRBJ1-3; D not resolved. Looked up from germline, CDR1 is SGHNT and CDR2 is YYREEE (reference sequence). V lost 0 bases, J lost 1 base, and 5 bases lay in between. This CDR3 region has 14 residues. As DNA, the CDR3 is TGTGCCAGCAGCTTGGCGGCGTCTGGAAACACCATATATTTT. This gives the protein CASSLAASGNTIYF.

The rearrangement uses TRBV7-3 and TRBJ2-5, with 10 bases fitting TRBD2. The trim removed 5 bases at V and 5 bases at J, leaving 5 bases unmatched. The CDR3 is 14 amino acids. CDR1 SGHTA and CDR2 FQGTGA come from the germline V gene. In DNA form, the CDR3 reads TGTGCCAGCAGCGCGGGACTAGCGTTTGAGACCCAGTACTTC. It encodes CASSAGLAFETQYF.

V usage is TRBV19 and J usage is TRBJ2-7, with unresolved D. The germline V gene encodes CDR1 LNHDA and CDR2 SQIVND (reference sequence). The CDR3 runs to 15 residues. Deletions cut 6 bases from V and 2 bases from J, with 17 bases between. Here the CDR3 reads CASRVASGVPYEQYF. The CDR3 DNA reads TGTGCCAGTAGGGTCGCTTCGGGCGTACCCTACGAGCAGTACTTC.

CDR3: CASSYSGTREDGYTF. The CDR3 DNA reads as TGTGCCAGCAGTTACTCCGGGACACGGGAGGATGGCTACACCTTC. The chain employs TRBV6-5 and TRBJ1-2; TRBD1 might be the D (6 bases). The CDR3 is 15 residues long. Germline V lookup: CDR1 MNHEY, CDR2 SVGAGI. Between the trimmed V and J ends, which lost 0 bases and 6 bases, there was a span of 14 bases.

The V and J genes are TRBV25-1 and TRBJ2-5, with TRBD1 matching over 7 bases. This CDR3 has 14 residues. The junction had 2 bases not matched to a gene; V was cut back by 2 bases and J by 2 bases. Looked up from germline, CDR1 is MGHDK and CDR2 is SYGVNS. CDR3 DNA: TGTGCCAGCAGTGAAGCCAGGGGGCAAGAGACCCAGTACTTC. Its protein is CASSEARGQETQYF.

This clonotype was seen at least ten times. The rearrangement links TRBV6-1 to TRBJ2-1; 7 nucleotides match TRBD2. From germline, CDR1 is MNHNS and CDR2 SASEGT. The CDR3 loop spans 14 amino acids. The V gene end was trimmed by 6 bases and the J gene end by 7 bases; junction bases not matched to a gene: 9. The CDR3 loop is CASRVGGRRNEQFF. CDR3 nucleotide sequence: TGTGCCAGCAGGGTCGGCGGGAGAAGGAATGAGCAGTTCTTC.

This clonotype was seen once. The rearrangement joins TRBV29-1 to TRBJ2-3; 10 positions agree with TRBD1. The germline V gene encodes CDR1 SQVTM and CDR2 ANQGSEA. The CDR3 covers 14 residues. J gave up 4 bases and V 6 bases, and 7 bases lay outside the gene matches. The chain's CDR3 is CSVTGQGRADTQYF. The CDR3 DNA follows: TGCAGCGTCACGGGACAGGGGAGAGCAGATACGCAGTATTTT.

There are many counts of this clonotype. The rearrangement links TRBV12-3 or TRBV12-4 to TRBJ1-3; weak D call: TRBD1 (6 bases). The germline V and J ends were trimmed by 7 bases and 2 bases, with 12 bases remaining between them. The CDR3 covers 14 residues. In DNA form, the CDR3 reads TGTGCCAGCACAATTCAGGGGACTGGAAACACCATATATTTT. Its protein product is CASTIQGTGNTIYF.

Remarks on this clonotype: A much more abundant neighbour one base away suggests this may be a read error. The chain couples TRBV9 to TRBJ2-1; 13 nucleotides line up with TRBD2. Germline-derived CDR1 and CDR2 are SGDLS and YYNGEE. After removal of 0 bases from V and 6 bases from J, the junction contained 6 bases not matched to a gene. The CDR3 is made up of 17 amino acids. The DNA for the CDR3 is TGTGCCAGCAGCGTAGCCCGGACTAGCGGGGGTCTCAATGAGCAGTTCTTC. Translating gives CASSVARTSGGLNEQFF.

CDR3 protein: CASSRDRVINYGYTF. The DNA of the CDR3 is TGTGCCAGCAGCCGGGACAGGGTTATAAACTATGGCTACACCTTC. The rearrangement links TRBV10-3 to TRBJ1-2; 9 nucleotides agree with TRBD1. This CDR3 is built from 15 residues. Germline V gene data show CDR1 as ENHRY and CDR2 as SYGVKD. Trimming cost V 10 bases and J 2 bases; bases outside gene matches: 11.

The chain links TRBV7-8 to TRBJ1-2, with 9 bases aligning to TRBD1. Germline CDR1 SGHVS, CDR2 FQNEAQ. The CDR3 totals 13 residues. The trim removed 6 bases at V and 7 bases at J, leaving 6 bases unmatched. Here the CDR3 reads CASSPQGARGYTF. CDR3 nucleotides: TGTGCCAGCAGTCCACAGGGGGCGCGTGGCTACACCTTC.

This clonotype came up many times. V and J are TRBV19 and TRBJ1-2; tentatively, D is TRBD1 (6 bases). CDR3 length: 13 amino acids. V dropped 6 bases and J dropped 4 bases, with 12 bases sitting between them. CDR1 and CDR2 (germline): LNHDA, SQIVND (reference sequence). The DNA for the CDR3 is TGTGCCAGTAGAAAAGACAGGACCTATGGCTACACCTTC. This translates into CASRKDRTYGYTF. Based on the CDR3 plus reference TRBV19 and TRBJ1-2, the full variable domain is DGGITQSPKYLFRKEGQNVTLSCEQNLNHDAMYWYRQDPGQGLRLIYYSQIVNDFQKGDIAEGYSVSREKKESFPLTVTSAQKNPTAFYLCASRKDRTYGYTFGSGTRLTVV.

The chain employs TRBV7-9 and TRBJ2-7; D uncertain. The CDR3 sequence is 14 residues long. The V gene lost 1 base and the J gene lost 4 bases, with 11 bases spanning the gap. The germline CDR1 and CDR2 sequences are SEHNR and FQNEAQ (reference sequence). In DNA, the CDR3 is TGTGCCAGCAGCTTAGAGGGTGGGATATACGAGCAGTACTTC. Translated: CASSLEGGIYEQYF.

This clonotype was counted ten times or more. The J gene is TRBJ2-7, the V gene TRBV19; D is possibly TRBD1 or TRBD2 (6 bases each). Germline V gene data show CDR1 as LNHDA and CDR2 as SQIVND (reference sequence). V lost 4 bases and J 3 bases, leaving 13 bases between the germline ends. The CDR3 consists of 14 residues. The CDR3 DNA sequence: TGTGCCAGTAGTAAAGGAGGAGGGGGCTACGAGCAGTACTTC. Residues: CASSKGGGGYEQYF.

About this clonotype: A single base separates this from a much larger clone, so it may be a read error. The chain links TRBV3-1 to TRBJ1-6, with D unclear. The V end was cut by 3 bases, the J end by 5 bases, with 8 bases between. The germline CDR1 and CDR2 sequences are LGHDT and YNNKEL (reference sequence). CDR3 length equals 14 residues. CDR3: CASSHYWDNSPLHF. CDR3 in DNA: TGTGCCAGCAGCCATTACTGGGATAATTCACCCCTCCACTTT. Filled out from reference TRBV3-1 and TRBJ1-6, the complete variable domain reads DTAVSQTPKYLVTQMGNDKSIKCEQNLGHDTMYWYKQDSKKFLKIMFSYNNKELIINETVPNRFSPKSPDKAHLNLHINSLELGDSAVYFCASSHYWDNSPLHFGNGTRLTVT.

In its sample, this clonotype was seen a few times. The genes are TRBV10-3 and TRBJ2-7, with D possibly being TRBD1 or TRBD2 (5 bases each). The ends were cut back, 7 bases at V and 6 bases at J, with 22 bases in the middle. Germline V gene data show CDR1 as ENHRY and CDR2 as SYGVKD. This CDR3 has 15 amino acids. The DNA of the CDR3 is TGTGCCATCACCGGCCAGGTAGTCGGGGCCCTCGAGCAGTACTTC. It specifies CAITGQVVGALEQYF.

This clonotype was counted at least ten times. The chain has TRBV6-1 and TRBJ2-6; tentatively, D is TRBD1 (6 bases). The CDR3 sequence is 15 residues long. Germline V CDR1 and CDR2: MNHNS, SASEGT. Trimming shortened V by 6 bases and J by 1 base, and 10 bases separated the two germline ends. CDR3 region: CASRDTGSGANVLTF. As DNA, the CDR3 is TGTGCCAGCAGAGATACAGGGTCTGGGGCCAACGTCCTGACTTTC.